Below, 3 T cell receptor beta chains from the same sample are listed, as sequenced in a study of cytomegalovirus exposure and HLA in healthy donors. Researchers ran the PCR with 60 Vbeta and 13 Jbeta primers. TCRdb's table, derived via immunoSEQ multiplex PCR, lists solely in-frame clones and lacks some. Here the sample spans more than 95,000 clones, around 80% being singletons. The material sequenced was PBMCs. Source of these receptors: a man aged 40-55 years in good health and CMV-seropositive.

The table lists this clone with a few counts. DNA of the CDR3: TGTGCCTGGAGTACAGGGGGCTACGAGACCCAGTACTTC. This translates into CAWSTGGYETQYF. The chain has TRBV30 and TRBJ2-5; TRBD1 aligns across 9 bases. Looked up from germline, CDR1 is GTSNPN and CDR2 is SVGIG (reference sequence). This CDR3 has 13 amino acids. With V trimmed by 2 bases and J by 5 bases, 3 bases remained unmatched.

This chain links TRBV7-9 with TRBJ1-2; perhaps TRBD1 as D (5 bases). The V end was cut by 0 bases, the J end by 6 bases, with 14 bases between. This CDR3 is built from 15 residues. CDR1 and CDR2 (germline): SEHNR, FQNEAQ (reference sequence). The CDR3 region is CASSLAVARVNGYTF. The CDR3 DNA reads TGTGCCAGCAGCTTAGCGGTGGCCAGGGTTAATGGCTACACCTTC.

The V gene is TRBV4-1, the J gene TRBJ2-5; D call uncertain. The germline CDR1 and CDR2 sequences are MGHRA and YSYEKL. The CDR3 is made up of 15 amino acids. Trimming removed 2 bases at V and 5 bases at J, with 15 bases between. CDR3 bases: TGCGCCAGCAGCCAACTCGCGAACCCCCCTGAGACCCAGTACTTC. It translates to CASSQLANPPETQYF.